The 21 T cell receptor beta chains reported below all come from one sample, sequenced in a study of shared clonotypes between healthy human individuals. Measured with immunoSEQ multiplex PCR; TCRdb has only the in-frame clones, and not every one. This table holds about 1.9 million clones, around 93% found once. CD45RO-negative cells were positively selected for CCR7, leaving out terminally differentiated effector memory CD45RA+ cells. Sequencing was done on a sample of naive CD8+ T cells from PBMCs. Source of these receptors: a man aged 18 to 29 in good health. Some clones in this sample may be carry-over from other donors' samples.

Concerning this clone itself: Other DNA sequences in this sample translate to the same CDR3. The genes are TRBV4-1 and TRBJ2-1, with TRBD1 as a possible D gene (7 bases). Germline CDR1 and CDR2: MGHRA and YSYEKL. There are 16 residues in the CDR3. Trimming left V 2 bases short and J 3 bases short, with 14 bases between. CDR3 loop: CASSQILAGGYNEQFF. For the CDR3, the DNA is TGCGCCAGCAGCCAAATACTAGCAGGGGGCTACAATGAGCAGTTCTTC.

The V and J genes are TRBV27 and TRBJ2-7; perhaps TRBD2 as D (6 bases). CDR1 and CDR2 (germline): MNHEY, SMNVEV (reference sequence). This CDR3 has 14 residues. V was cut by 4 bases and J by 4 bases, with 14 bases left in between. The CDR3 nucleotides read TGTGCCAGCAGTTCCGGGACTTCCCTATACGAGCAGTACTTC. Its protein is CASSSGTSLYEQYF.

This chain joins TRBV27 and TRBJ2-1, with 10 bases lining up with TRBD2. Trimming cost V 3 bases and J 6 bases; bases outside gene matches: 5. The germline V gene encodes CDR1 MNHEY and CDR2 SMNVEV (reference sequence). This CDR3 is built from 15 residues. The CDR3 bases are TGTGCCAGCAGTTTCCCTAGCGGGAGCATCAATGAGCAGTTCTTC. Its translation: CASSFPSGSINEQFF.

The CDR3 region has the DNA TGTGCCAGCAGTGCCGGGACTAGCGGGTTCGGGGAGCTGTTTTTT. It yields the protein CASSAGTSGFGELFF. The chain couples TRBV9 to TRBJ2-2; 12 bases are shared with TRBD2. The CDR3 extends over 15 amino acids. J gave up 7 bases and V 5 bases, and 6 bases lay outside the gene matches. Germline V lookup: CDR1 SGDLS, CDR2 YYNGEE.

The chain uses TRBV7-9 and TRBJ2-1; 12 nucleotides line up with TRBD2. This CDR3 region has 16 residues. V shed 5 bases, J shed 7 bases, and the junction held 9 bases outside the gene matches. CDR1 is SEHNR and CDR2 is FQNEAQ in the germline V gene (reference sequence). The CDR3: CASSTTSGRIGNEQFF. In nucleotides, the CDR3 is TGTGCCAGCAGCACTACTAGCGGGAGGATTGGGAATGAGCAGTTCTTC.

This CDR3 is CASSNGLAGGRYTGELFF. The CDR3 coding sequence is TGTGCCAGTAGTAACGGACTAGCGGGAGGGCGTTACACCGGGGAGCTGTTTTTT. This chain uses TRBV19 with TRBJ2-2; TRBD2 aligns across 15 bases. Trimming cost V 4 bases and J 3 bases; bases outside gene matches: 6. Germline-derived CDR1 and CDR2 are LNHDA and SQIVND (reference sequence). The CDR3 is made up of 18 amino acids.

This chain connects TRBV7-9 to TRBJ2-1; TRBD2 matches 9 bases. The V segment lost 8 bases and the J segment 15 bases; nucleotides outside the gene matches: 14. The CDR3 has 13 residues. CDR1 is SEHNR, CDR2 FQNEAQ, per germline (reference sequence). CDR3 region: CASLPEAGGLPFF. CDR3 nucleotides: TGTGCCAGCCTACCTGAGGCGGGAGGGCTCCCGTTCTTC.

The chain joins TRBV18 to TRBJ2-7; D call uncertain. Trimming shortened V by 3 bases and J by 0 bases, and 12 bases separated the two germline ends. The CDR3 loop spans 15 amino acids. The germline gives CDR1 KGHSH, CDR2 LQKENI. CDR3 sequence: CASSPRETVSYEQYF. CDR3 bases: TGTGCCAGCTCACCTAGGGAAACAGTCTCCTACGAGCAGTACTTC.

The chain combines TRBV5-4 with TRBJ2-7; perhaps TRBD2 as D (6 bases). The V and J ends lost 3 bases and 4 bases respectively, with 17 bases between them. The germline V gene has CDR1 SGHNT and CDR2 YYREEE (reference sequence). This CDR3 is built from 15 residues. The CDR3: CASSWDSRGVYEQYF. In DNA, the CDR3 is TGTGCCAGCAGCTGGGACTCGAGAGGGGTATACGAGCAGTACTTC.

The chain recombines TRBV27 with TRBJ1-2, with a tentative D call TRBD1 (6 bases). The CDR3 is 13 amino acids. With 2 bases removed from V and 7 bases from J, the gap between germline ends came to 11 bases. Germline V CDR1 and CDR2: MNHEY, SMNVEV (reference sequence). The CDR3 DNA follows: TGTGCCAGCAGTTTAGGGGGGGGCGGTGGCTACACCTTC. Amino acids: CASSLGGGGGYTF.

The CDR3 loop is CASSWTVGREVSDTQYF. In DNA form, the CDR3 reads TGTGCCAGCAGCTGGACCGTGGGCCGGGAGGTTTCAGATACGCAGTATTTT. J is TRBJ2-3 and V is TRBV5-5, with 7 bases identical to TRBD2. J lost 4 bases, V lost 3 bases, and 14 bases had no gene match. CDR1 and CDR2 from the germline V gene are SGHKS and YYEKEE (reference sequence). The CDR3 is 17 amino acids.

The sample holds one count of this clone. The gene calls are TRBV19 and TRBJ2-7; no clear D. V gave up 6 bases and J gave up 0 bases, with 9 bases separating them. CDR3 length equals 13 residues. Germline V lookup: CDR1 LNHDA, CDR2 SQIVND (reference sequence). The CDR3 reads CASRSGNSYEQYF. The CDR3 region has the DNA TGTGCCAGTAGATCAGGAAACTCCTACGAGCAGTACTTC. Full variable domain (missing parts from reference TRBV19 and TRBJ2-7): DGGITQSPKYLFRKEGQNVTLSCEQNLNHDAMYWYRQDPGQGLRLIYYSQIVNDFQKGDIAEGYSVSREKKESFPLTVTSAQKNPTAFYLCASRSGNSYEQYFGPGTRLTVT.

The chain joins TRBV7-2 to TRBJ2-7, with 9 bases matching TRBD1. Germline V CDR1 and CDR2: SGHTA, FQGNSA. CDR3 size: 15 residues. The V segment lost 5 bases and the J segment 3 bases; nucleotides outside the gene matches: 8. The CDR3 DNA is TGTGCCAGCAGCATGACCGGGACAGGGCGCTACGAGCAGTACTTC. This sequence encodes CASSMTGTGRYEQYF.

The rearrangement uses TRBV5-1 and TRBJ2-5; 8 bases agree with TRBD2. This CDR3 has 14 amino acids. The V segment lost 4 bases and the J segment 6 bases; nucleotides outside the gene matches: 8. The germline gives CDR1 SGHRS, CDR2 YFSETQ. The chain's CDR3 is CASSPERERQTQYF. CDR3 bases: TGCGCCAGCAGCCCAGAGCGGGAGAGGCAGACCCAGTACTTC.

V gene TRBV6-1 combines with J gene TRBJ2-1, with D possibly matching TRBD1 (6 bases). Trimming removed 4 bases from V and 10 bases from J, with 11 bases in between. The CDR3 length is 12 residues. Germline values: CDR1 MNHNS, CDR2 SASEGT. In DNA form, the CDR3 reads TGTGCCAGCAGTGTCACAGGGTCAGAGCAGTTCTTC. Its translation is CASSVTGSEQFF.

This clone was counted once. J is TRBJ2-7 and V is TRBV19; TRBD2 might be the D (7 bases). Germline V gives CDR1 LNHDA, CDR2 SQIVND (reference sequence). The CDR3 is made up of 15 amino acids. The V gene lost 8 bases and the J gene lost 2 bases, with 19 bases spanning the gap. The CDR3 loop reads CASAFGGPIPYEQYF. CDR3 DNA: TGTGCCAGTGCCTTCGGGGGGCCGATTCCCTACGAGCAGTACTTC.

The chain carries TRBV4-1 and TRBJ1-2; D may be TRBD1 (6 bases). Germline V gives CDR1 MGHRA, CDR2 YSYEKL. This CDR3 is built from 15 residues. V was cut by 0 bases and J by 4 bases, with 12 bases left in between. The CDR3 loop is CASSQERRTAYGYTF. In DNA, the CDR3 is TGCGCCAGCAGCCAAGAAAGGCGGACAGCCTATGGCTACACCTTC.

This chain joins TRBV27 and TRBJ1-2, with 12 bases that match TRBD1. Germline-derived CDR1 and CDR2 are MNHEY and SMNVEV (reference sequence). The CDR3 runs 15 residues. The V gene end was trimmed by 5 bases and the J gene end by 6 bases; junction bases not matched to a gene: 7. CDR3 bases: TGTGCCAGCAGTCCCGGGACAGGGGGCACCCATGGCTACACCTTC. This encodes CASSPGTGGTHGYTF.

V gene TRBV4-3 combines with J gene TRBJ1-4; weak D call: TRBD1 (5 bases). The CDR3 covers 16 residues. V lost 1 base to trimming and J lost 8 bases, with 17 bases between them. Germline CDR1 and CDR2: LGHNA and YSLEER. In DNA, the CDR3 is TGCGCCAGCAGCCAAGTGGAGGGGCCCGGCGGGGAAAAACTGTTTTTT. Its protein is CASSQVEGPGGEKLFF.

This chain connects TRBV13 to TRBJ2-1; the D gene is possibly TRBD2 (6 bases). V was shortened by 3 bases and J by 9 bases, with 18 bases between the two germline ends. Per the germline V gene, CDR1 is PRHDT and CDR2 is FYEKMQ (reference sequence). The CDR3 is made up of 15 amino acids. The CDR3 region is CASSLGIADYTEQFF. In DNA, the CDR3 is TGTGCCAGCAGCTTGGGGATAGCGGATTATACTGAGCAGTTCTTC.

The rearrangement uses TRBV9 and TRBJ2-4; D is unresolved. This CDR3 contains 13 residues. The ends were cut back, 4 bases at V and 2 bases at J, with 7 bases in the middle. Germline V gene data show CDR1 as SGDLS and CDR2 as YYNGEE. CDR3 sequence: CASSSQTKNIQYF. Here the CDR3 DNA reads TGTGCCAGCAGCTCCCAAACCAAAAACATTCAGTACTTC.